This T cell receptor beta chain was documented in a study of blood T cell repertoires in COVID-19. Whole-study context: Samples taken during acute and convalescent COVID-19 were collected in the United States, Italy and Spain. PBMCs, B-cell-depleted T cells, or T cells were the source of the cDNA or gDNA that made up the material.

Participant age was roughly 18 to 89 years, and participants resided in fewer than 30 US areas. Two negative PCRs, clearance, or symptom resolution had been documented for recovered Cohort 3 donors. From germline, CDR1 is SGHNT and CDR2 YYREEE (reference sequence). The CDR3 runs to 14 residues. Trimming pared 0 bases from V and 8 bases from J, leaving 9 bases between. The protocol was immunoSEQ multiplex PCR, while the TCRdb copy is restricted to in-frame clones and leaves out a portion. The sample includes under 450,000 clones, roughly 87% of them seen just once. The gene calls are TRBV5-4 and TRBJ1-6, with a tentative D call TRBD1 (6 bases). The specimen sequenced was PBMCs or T cells enriched from blood (not recorded which). The sequence came from a woman in her twenties or thirties who had recovered from COVID-19. CDR3 sequence (DNA): TGTGCCAGCAGCTTGGCGGCAGGGGATTCACCCCTCCACTTT. Translation gives CASSLAAGDSPLHF.